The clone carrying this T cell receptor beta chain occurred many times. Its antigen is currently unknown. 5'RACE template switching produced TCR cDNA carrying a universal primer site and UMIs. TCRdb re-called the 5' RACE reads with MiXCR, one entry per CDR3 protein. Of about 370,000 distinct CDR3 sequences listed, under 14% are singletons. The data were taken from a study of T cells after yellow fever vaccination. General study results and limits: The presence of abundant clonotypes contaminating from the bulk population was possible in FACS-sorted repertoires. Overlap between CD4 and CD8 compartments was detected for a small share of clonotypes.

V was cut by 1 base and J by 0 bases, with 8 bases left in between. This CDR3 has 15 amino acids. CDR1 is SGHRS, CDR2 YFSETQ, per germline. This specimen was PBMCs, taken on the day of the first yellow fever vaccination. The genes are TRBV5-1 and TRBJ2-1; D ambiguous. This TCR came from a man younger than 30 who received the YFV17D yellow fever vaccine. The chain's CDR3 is CASSLWGISYNEQFF. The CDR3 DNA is TGCGCCAGCAGCTTGTGGGGTATCTCCTACAATGAGCAGTTCTTC.